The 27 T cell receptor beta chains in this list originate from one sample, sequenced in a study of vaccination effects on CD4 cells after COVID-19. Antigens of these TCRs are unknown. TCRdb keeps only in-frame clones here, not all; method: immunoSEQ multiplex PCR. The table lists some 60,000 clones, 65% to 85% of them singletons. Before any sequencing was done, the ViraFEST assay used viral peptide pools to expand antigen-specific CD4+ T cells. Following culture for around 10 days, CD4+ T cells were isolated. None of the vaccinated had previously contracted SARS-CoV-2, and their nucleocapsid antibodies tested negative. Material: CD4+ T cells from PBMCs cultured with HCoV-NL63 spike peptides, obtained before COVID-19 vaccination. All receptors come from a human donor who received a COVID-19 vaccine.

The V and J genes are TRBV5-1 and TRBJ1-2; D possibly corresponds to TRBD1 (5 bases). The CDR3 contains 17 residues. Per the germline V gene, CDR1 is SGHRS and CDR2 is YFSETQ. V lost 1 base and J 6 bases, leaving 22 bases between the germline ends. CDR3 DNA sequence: TGCGCCAGCAGCTTGACATTTTGGGACTCCGGAGGAGATGGCTACACCTTC. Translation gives CASSLTFWDSGGDGYTF. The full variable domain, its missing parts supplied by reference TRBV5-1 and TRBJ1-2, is KAGVTQTPRYLIKTRGQQVTLSCSPISGHRSVSWYQQTPGQGLQFLFEYFSETQRNKGNFPGRFSGRQFSNSRSEMNVSTLELGDSALYLCASSLTFWDSGGDGYTFGSGTRLTVV.

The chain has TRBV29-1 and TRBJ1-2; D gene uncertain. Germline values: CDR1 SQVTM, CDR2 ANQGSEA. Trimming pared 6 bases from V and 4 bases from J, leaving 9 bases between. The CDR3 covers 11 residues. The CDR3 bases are TGCAGCGTGTACAGTTCCTATGGCTACACCTTC. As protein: CSVYSSYGYTF.

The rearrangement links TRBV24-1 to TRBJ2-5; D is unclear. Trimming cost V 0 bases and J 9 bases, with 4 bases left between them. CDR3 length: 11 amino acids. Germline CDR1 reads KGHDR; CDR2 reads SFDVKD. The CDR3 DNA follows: TGTGCCACCAGTGATTTGCGGTCCCAGTACTTC. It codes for CATSDLRSQYF.

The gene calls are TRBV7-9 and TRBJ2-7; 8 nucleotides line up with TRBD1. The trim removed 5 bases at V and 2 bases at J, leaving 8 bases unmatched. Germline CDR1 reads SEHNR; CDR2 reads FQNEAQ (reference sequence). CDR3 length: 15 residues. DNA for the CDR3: TGTGCCAGCAGCCCAGGGGGCCAAATGCCCTACGAGCAGTACGTC. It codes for CASSPGGQMPYEQYV.

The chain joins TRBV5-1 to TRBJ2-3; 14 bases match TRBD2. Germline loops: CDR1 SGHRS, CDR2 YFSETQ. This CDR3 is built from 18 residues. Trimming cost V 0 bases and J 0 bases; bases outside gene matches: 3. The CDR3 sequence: CASSLGGLAGGSTDTQYF. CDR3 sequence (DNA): TGCGCCAGCAGCTTGGGTGGACTAGCGGGGGGCAGCACAGATACGCAGTATTTT.

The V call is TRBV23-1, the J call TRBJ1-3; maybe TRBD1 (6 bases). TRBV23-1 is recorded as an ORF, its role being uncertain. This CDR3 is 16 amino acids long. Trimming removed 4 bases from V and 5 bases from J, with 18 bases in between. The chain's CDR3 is CASSLSTYRVRNTIYF. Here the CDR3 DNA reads TGCGCCAGCAGTCTAAGCACCTACAGGGTGAGAAACACCATATATTTT.

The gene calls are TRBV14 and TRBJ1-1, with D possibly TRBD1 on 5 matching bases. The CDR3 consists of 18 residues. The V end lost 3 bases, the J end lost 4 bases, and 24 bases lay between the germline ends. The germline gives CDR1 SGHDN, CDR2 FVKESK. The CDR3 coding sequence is TGTGCCAGCAGCCAGCTCCGGGACGGCGAACCACTGGGCACTGAAGCTTTCTTT. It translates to CASSQLRDGEPLGTEAFF.

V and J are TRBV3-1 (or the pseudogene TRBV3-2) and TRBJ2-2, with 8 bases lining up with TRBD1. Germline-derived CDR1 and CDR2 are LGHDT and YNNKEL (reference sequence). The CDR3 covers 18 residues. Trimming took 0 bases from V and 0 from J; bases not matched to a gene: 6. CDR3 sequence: CASSQDQGAASNTGELFF. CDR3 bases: TGTGCCAGCAGCCAAGATCAGGGGGCGGCTTCGAACACCGGGGAGCTGTTTTTT.

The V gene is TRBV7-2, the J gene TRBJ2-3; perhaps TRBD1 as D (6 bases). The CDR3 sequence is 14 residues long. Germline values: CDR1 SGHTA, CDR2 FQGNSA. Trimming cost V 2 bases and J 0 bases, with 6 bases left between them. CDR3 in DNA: TGTGCCAGCAGCTTAACAGGGAGCACAGATACGCAGTATTTT. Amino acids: CASSLTGSTDTQYF.

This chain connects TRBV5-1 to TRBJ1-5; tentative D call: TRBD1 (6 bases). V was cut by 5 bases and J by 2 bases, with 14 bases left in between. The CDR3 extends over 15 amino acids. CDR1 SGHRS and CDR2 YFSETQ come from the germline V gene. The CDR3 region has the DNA TGCGCCAGCAGTTTAACAGGGAGTGGCAATCAGCCCCAGCATTTT. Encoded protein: CASSLTGSGNQPQHF.

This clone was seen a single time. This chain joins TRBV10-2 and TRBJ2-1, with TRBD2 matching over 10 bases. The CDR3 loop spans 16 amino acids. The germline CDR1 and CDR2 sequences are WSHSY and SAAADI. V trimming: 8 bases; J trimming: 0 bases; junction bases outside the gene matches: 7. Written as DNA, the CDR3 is TGCGCCAGCGGTCGAGCGGGGGGGCTCTCCTACAATGAGCAGTTCTTC. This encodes CASGRAGGLSYNEQFF.

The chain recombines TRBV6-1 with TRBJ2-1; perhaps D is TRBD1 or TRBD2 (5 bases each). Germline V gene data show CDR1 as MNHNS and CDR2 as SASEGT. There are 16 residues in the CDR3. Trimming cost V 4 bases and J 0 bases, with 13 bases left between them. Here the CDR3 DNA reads TGTGCCAGCAGTGCCCCCGGGGCCTACTCCTACAATGAGCAGTTCTTC. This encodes CASSAPGAYSYNEQFF.

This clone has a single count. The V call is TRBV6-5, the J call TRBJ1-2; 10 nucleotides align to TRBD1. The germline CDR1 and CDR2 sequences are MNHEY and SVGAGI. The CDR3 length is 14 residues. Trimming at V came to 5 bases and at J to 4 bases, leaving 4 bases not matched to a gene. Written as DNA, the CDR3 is TGTGCCAGCAGTACGGACAGGGGGGGCTATGGCTACACCTTC. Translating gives CASSTDRGGYGYTF.

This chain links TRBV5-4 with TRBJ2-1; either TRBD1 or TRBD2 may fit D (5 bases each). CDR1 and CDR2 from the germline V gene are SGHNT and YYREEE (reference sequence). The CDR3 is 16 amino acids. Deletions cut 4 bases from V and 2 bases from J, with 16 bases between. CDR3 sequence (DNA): TGTGCCAGCAGCATACGAGCCGGGACCACCTACAATGAGCAGTTCTTC. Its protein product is CASSIRAGTTYNEQFF.

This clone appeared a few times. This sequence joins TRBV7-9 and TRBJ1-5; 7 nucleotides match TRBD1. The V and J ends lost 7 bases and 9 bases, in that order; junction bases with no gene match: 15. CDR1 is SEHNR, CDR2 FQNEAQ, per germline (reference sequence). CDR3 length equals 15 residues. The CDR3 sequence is CASNLGSQGDGPQHF. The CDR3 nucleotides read TGTGCCAGCAATCTAGGGTCCCAGGGGGATGGGCCCCAGCATTTT.

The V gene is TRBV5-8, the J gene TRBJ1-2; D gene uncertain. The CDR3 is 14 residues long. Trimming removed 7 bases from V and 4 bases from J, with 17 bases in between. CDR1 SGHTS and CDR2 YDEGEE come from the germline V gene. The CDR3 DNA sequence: TGTGCCAGCGCCACCTTCGGGTTGACCTATGGCTACACCTTC. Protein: CASATFGLTYGYTF.

This CDR3 is CASSPPGRSGNTIYF. The CDR3 coding sequence is TGTGCCAGCTCACCACCAGGCAGGTCCGGAAACACCATATATTTT. The chain recombines TRBV18 with TRBJ1-3; D uncertain. V was clipped by 0 bases and J by 4 bases, with 10 bases between them. Germline V lookup: CDR1 KGHSH, CDR2 LQKENI. The CDR3 length is 15 residues.

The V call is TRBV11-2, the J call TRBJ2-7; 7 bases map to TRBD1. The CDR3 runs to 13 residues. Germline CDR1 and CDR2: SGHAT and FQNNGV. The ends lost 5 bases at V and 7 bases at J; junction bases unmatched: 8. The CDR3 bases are TGTGCCAGCAGCCCCAGACAGGGAAGGGAGCAGTACGTC. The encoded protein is CASSPRQGREQYV.

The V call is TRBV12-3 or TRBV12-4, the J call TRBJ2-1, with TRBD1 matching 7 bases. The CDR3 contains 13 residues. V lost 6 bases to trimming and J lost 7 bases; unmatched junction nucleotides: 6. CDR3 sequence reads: CASSPTGRNEQFF. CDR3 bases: TGTGCCAGCAGCCCGACAGGGCGAAATGAGCAGTTCTTC.

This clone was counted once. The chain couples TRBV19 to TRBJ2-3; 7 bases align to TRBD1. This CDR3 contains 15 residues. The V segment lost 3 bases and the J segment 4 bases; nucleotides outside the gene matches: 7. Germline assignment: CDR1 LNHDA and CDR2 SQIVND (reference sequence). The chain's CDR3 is CASSILTGKADTQYF. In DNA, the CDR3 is TGTGCCAGTAGTATTTTGACAGGGAAGGCAGATACGCAGTATTTT. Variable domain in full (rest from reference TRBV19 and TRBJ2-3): DGGITQSPKYLFRKEGQNVTLSCEQNLNHDAMYWYRQDPGQGLRLIYYSQIVNDFQKGDIAEGYSVSREKKESFPLTVTSAQKNPTAFYLCASSILTGKADTQYFGPGTRLTVL.

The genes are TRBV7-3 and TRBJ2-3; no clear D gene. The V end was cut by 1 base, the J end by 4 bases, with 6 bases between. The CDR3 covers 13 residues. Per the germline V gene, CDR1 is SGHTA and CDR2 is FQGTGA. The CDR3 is CASSLSLADTQYF. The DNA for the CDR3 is TGTGCCAGCAGCTTAAGCTTAGCAGATACGCAGTATTTT.

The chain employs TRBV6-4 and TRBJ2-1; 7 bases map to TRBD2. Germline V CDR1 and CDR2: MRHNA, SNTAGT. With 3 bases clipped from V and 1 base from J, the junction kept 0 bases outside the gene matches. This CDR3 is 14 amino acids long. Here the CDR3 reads CASSEGGSYNEQFF. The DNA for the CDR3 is TGTGCCAGCAGTGAGGGAGGGTCCTACAATGAGCAGTTCTTC.

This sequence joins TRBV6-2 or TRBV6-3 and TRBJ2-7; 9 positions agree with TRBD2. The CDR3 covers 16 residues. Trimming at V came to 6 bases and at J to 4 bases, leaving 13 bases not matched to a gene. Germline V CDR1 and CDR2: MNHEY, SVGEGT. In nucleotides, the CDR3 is TGTGCCAGCAGCACATCCAGGACTAGCGTCGCTTACGAGCAGTACGTC. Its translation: CASSTSRTSVAYEQYV.

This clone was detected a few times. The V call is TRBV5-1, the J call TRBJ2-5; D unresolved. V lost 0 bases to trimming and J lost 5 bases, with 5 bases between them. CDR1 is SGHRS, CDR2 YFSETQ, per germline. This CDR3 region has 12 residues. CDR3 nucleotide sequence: TGCGCCAGCAGCTTGGCTTTGGAGACCCAGTACTTC. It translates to CASSLALETQYF.

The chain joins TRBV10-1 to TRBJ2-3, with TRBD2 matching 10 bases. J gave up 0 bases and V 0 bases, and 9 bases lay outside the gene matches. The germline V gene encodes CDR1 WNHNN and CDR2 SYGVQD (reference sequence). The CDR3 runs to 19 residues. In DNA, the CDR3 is TGCGCCAGCAGTGAGTCTCCCTTTGTAGCGGGGGGAAGCACAGATACGCAGTATTTT. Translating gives CASSESPFVAGGSTDTQYF.

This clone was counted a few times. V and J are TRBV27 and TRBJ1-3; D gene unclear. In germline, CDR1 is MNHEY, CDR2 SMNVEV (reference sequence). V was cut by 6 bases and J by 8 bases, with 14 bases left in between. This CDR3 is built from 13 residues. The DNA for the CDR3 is TGTGCCAGCAGGCCTGGAGGCGGGGACACCATATATTTT. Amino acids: CASRPGGGDTIYF.

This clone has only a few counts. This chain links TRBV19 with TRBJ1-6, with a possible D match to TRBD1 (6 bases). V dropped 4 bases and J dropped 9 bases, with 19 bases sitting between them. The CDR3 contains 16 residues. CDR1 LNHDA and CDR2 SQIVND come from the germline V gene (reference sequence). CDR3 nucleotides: TGTGCCAGTAGTACCCACCGGGACACCTGGAGTTCACCCCTCCACTTT. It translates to CASSTHRDTWSSPLHF. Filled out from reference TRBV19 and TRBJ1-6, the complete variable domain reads DGGITQSPKYLFRKEGQNVTLSCEQNLNHDAMYWYRQDPGQGLRLIYYSQIVNDFQKGDIAEGYSVSREKKESFPLTVTSAQKNPTAFYLCASSTHRDTWSSPLHFGNGTRLTVT.